One sample yielded the 16 T cell receptor beta chains listed below, sequenced in a study of T cells in Graves' hyperthyroidism and ophthalmopathy (dated by TCRdb to between 2018 and 2021). The library was prepared using multiplex PCR. Sequencer: Illumina HiSeq 2000. TCR beta CDR3 regions were amplified from RNA transcripts. A first-round RT-PCR of the TCR CDR3 used the HTBI primer set with the Qiagen OneStep RT-PCR kit. TCRdb redid the processing of the public reads, applying fastp at Q25 and MiXCR, and retained in-frame beta chains. Each CDR3 protein gets just one entry, which takes the most common genes and DNA from the rows behind it. Within this sample are approximately 400,000 distinct CDR3 sequences, with roughly 14% of them counted one time only. Of the sample, approximately 14% is held by the ten largest clones. The sequenced sample consisted of blood. These receptors were taken from a woman under 30 with Graves' hyperthyroidism.

This clonotype has a count of ten or more. This chain links TRBV7-9 with TRBJ1-5, with D hard to call. V was cut by 4 bases and J by 1 base, with 11 bases left in between. The CDR3 is 15 residues long. CDR1 SEHNR and CDR2 FQNEAQ come from the germline V gene (reference sequence). CDR3 nucleotides: TGTGCCAGCAGCTCCTCTTACGGCAGCAATCAGCCCCAGCATTTT. Its translation is CASSSSYGSNQPQHF. Full variable domain (missing parts from reference TRBV7-9 and TRBJ1-5): DTGVSQNPRHKITKRGQNVTFRCDPISEHNRLYWYRQTLGQGPEFLTYFQNEAQLEKSRLLSDRFSAERPKGSFSTLEIQRTEQGDSAMYLCASSSSYGSNQPQHFGDGTRLSIL.

Many counts were recorded for this clonotype. The chain is built from TRBV12-3 or TRBV12-4 and TRBJ2-6; D call uncertain. The CDR3 has 14 residues. The ends were cut back, 1 base at V and 2 bases at J, with 3 bases in the middle. The DNA of the CDR3 is TGTGCCAGCAGTTTAGGGCCTGGGGCCAACGTCCTGACTTTC. Amino acid sequence: CASSLGPGANVLTF.

This clonotype was seen many times. The rearrangement uses TRBV5-4 and TRBJ2-7; TRBD2 agrees at 11 bases. In germline, CDR1 is SGHNT, CDR2 YYREEE (reference sequence). V lost 3 bases, J lost 4 bases, and 12 bases stayed unmatched. The CDR3 spans 17 residues. For the CDR3, the DNA is TGTGCCAGCAGCTGGAGACTAGCGGGGAGGAGCTTATACGAGCAGTACTTC. Protein product: CASSWRLAGRSLYEQYF.

In its sample, this clonotype was seen many times. This chain connects TRBV5-1 to TRBJ2-4; perhaps TRBD2 as D (6 bases). The V and J ends lost 0 bases and 3 bases respectively, with 13 bases between them. Germline V gene lookup returns CDR1 SGHRS and CDR2 YFSETQ. The CDR3 runs 16 residues. The CDR3 here is CASSLGGRNSKNIQYF. For the CDR3, the DNA is TGCGCCAGCAGCTTGGGAGGGAGGAATAGCAAAAACATTCAGTACTTC.

This clonotype has ten or more counts. CDR3 amino acids: CASSYAGRNYEQYF. CDR3 coding DNA: TGTGCCAGCAGTTACGCAGGACGGAACTACGAGCAGTACTTC. The chain uses TRBV6-1 and TRBJ2-7; D is ambiguous. The CDR3 has 14 amino acids. Germline V gene data show CDR1 as MNHNS and CDR2 as SASEGT. V lost 5 bases and J lost 3, with 14 bases in between.

Many counts were recorded for this clonotype. The J gene is TRBJ2-1, the V gene TRBV2, with unresolved D. The CDR3 is made up of 12 amino acids. V lost 5 bases, J lost 7 bases, and 9 bases lay in between. The V gene's germline CDR1 is SNHLY and CDR2 FYNNEI. The CDR3 here is CASSSSRNEQFF. CDR3 sequence (DNA): TGTGCCAGCAGTAGCAGTAGGAATGAGCAGTTCTTC.

This clonotype occurred many times. This chain connects TRBV20-1 to TRBJ1-1, with no clear D. V lost 3 bases, J lost 0 bases, and 5 bases lay in between. The CDR3 is made up of 12 amino acids. CDR1 DFQATT and CDR2 SNEGSKA come from the germline V gene (reference sequence). The CDR3 nucleotides read TGCAGTGCTAGTCCGGTGAACACTGAAGCTTTCTTT. Translated, it gives CSASPVNTEAFF.

This clonotype has ten or more counts. CDR3 sequence: CASSLVTGGNLNTEAFF. CDR3 sequence (DNA): TGTGCCAGCAGCTTAGTTACAGGGGGCAACCTGAACACTGAAGCTTTCTTT. This chain uses TRBV7-8 with TRBJ1-1, with 9 bases lining up with TRBD1. This CDR3 has 17 residues. V trimming: 1 base; J trimming: 0 bases; junction bases outside the gene matches: 6. The germline CDR1 and CDR2 sequences are SGHVS and FQNEAQ. The variable domain in full, with the rest retrieved from reference TRBV7-8 and TRBJ1-1, is GAGVSQSPRYKVAKRGQDVALRCDPISGHVSLFWYQQALGQGPEFLTYFQNEAQLDKSGLPSDRFFAERPEGSVSTLKIQRTQQEDSAVYLCASSLVTGGNLNTEAFFGQGTRLTVV.

This clonotype was picked up many times. The gene calls are TRBV20-1 and TRBJ2-1, with 9 bases matching TRBD2. Germline CDR1 and CDR2: DFQATT and SNEGSKA (reference sequence). J lost 8 bases, V lost 3 bases, and 2 bases had no gene match. CDR3 length: 12 residues. DNA for the CDR3: TGCAGTGCTAGGCTAGCGGGATATGAGCAGTTCTTC. Protein sequence: CSARLAGYEQFF.

At least ten counts were recorded for this clonotype. The chain uses TRBV20-1 and TRBJ2-2; 8 bases agree with TRBD1. V was pared by 2 bases and J by 0 bases, with 5 bases of the junction left unmatched. From germline, CDR1 is DFQATT and CDR2 SNEGSKA (reference sequence). The CDR3 sequence is 16 residues long. The CDR3 nucleotides are TGCAGTGCTAGACCTTACAGGGGGACGAACACCGGGGAGCTGTTTTTT. This gives the protein CSARPYRGTNTGELFF.

The chain couples TRBV20-1 to TRBJ2-3; possibly TRBD1 for D (5 bases). V was cut by 1 base and J by 6 bases, with 17 bases left in between. This CDR3 has 15 amino acids. From germline, CDR1 is DFQATT and CDR2 SNEGSKA (reference sequence). The CDR3 sequence is CSARVGARDLDTQYF. CDR3 DNA sequence: TGCAGTGCTAGAGTAGGGGCCAGAGATCTGGATACGCAGTATTTT.

This clonotype has at least ten counts. This chain uses TRBV24-1 with TRBJ2-1; D not certain. Germline-derived CDR1 and CDR2 are KGHDR and SFDVKD. The CDR3 totals 13 residues. With 0 bases removed from V and 12 bases from J, the gap between germline ends came to 11 bases. The CDR3 nucleotides are TGTGCCACCAGTGATTTGAAGGTGGGTGGGCAGTTCTTC. Protein: CATSDLKVGGQFF.

The table lists this clonotype with a few counts. V usage is TRBV6-2 or TRBV6-3 and J usage is TRBJ1-6, with D unresolved. The germline V gene encodes CDR1 MNHEY and CDR2 SVGEGT. The CDR3 sequence is 15 residues long. The V and J ends lost 5 bases and 10 bases respectively, with 18 bases between them. CDR3 nucleotide sequence: TGTGCCAGCAGTGGGGAGGAGGAAGCTGGATCACCCCTCCACTTT. Protein sequence: CASSGEEEAGSPLHF.

The CDR3 spells CASSTGQVQETQYF. In DNA form, the CDR3 reads TGTGCCAGCAGCACGGGACAGGTTCAAGAGACCCAGTACTTC. The rearrangement joins TRBV9 to TRBJ2-5; 8 positions match TRBD1. Germline CDR1 is SGDLS and CDR2 is YYNGEE. CDR3 size: 14 residues. V lost 4 bases and J lost 2; bases outside the gene matches: 4. The variable domain in full, with the rest retrieved from reference TRBV9 and TRBJ2-5, is DSGVTQTPKHLITATGQRVTLRCSPRSGDLSVYWYQQSLDQGLQFLIQYYNGEERAKGNILERFSAQQFPDLHSELNLSSLELGDSALYFCASSTGQVQETQYFGPGTRLLVL.

This clonotype appeared a few times. This chain connects TRBV19 to TRBJ1-1; 7 bases are shared with TRBD1. Germline CDR1 reads LNHDA; CDR2 reads SQIVND (reference sequence). Trimming cost V 6 bases and J 9 bases; bases outside gene matches: 7. The CDR3 is made up of 12 amino acids. This CDR3 reads CASRSTGFQAFF. The CDR3 DNA reads as TGTGCCAGTAGATCGACAGGGTTCCAAGCTTTCTTT.

The table lists this clonotype with a few counts. This chain links TRBV20-1 with TRBJ1-6, with D tentatively TRBD1 (6 bases). The germline V gene has CDR1 DFQATT and CDR2 SNEGSKA (reference sequence). Trimming left V 2 bases short and J 7 bases short, with 18 bases between. The CDR3 length is 16 residues. The CDR3 here is CSARPSRGQGNSPLHF. The CDR3 DNA follows: TGCAGTGCTAGACCGTCTCGGGGACAAGGCAATTCACCCCTCCACTTT.